The entry below describes one T cell receptor (beta chain). Its antigen is currently not known. No qualities accompany the bases; no much larger clone lies one base away. This sample stems from a study of T cell changes during pregnancy in multiple sclerosis (dated by TCRdb to the late 2010s). For the study in its entirety: The study looked at changes in the T cell repertoire across pregnancy in women with multiple sclerosis.

Library creation used the immunoSEQ multiplex PCR assay. This is the immuneACCESS table as TCRdb keeps it, with only in-frame sequences that have V and J called. A part of the clones is gone; compared with another copy, unresolved V genes explain less than half, and the rest is unexplained. The sample table shows 50,000 or so clones, and around 92% are seen once. Of the sample, around 0.25% falls within the top ten clones. The CDR3 numbers 11 residues from cysteine through phenylalanine. Of the read, only the CDR3 DNA is kept; its 33 bases are in frame from base 1. The germline V gene yields SGHRS for CDR1 and YFSETQ for CDR2. V loses 1 base, J loses 5 bases, and the germline ends lie 4 bases apart.

This TCR came from a female donor with multiple sclerosis, enrolled in a pregnancy study. Specimen: CD4+ T cells from peripheral blood mononuclear cells, collected in the third trimester of pregnancy. The sequence links TRBV5-1 to TRBJ2-7; no D gene is confidently identified. At the DNA level, the sequence is TGCGCCAGCAGCTTGAACAACGAGCAGTACTTC. This gives the protein CASSLNNEQYF.